Sequencing of this T cell receptor (beta chain) was carried out in a study of T cells after posttransplantation cyclophosphamide. Overall study results and limits: Later blood repertoires were often dominated by clones from the donor CD8+ memory compartment. Recipient CMV seropositivity and CMV reactivation strongly tracked TRB clonality.

A few counts support this clone. Its antigen is unknown. A marrow graft followed busulfan-fludarabine conditioning, with cyclophosphamide on days +3 and +4. The V and J ends lost 2 bases and 7 bases, in that order; junction bases with no gene match: 7. The CDR3 loop spans 14 amino acids. Germline loops: CDR1 GTSNPN, CDR2 SVGIG (reference sequence). Profiled with immunoSEQ multiplex PCR; TCRdb holds only in-frame clones, not every one. The data show 6,000 to 7,500 clones, with none appearing a single time. The receptor's source is a male patient in his fifties who received an allogeneic stem cell transplant from an unrelated donor, was CMV-positive, and had acute GVHD only. Some T cells may be graft donor cells. Here the sequenced sample was PBMCs, taken after allogeneic stem cell transplant with posttransplant cyclophosphamide. This chain uses TRBV30 with TRBJ1-5, with 8 bases that match TRBD1. For the CDR3, the DNA is TGTGCCTGGAGTCCCACAGGGGGGGGCCAGCCCCAGCATTTT. Its translation is CAWSPTGGGQPQHF. Together with reference TRBV30 and TRBJ1-5, the CDR3 gives the full variable domain: SQTIHQWPATLVQPVGSPLSLECTVEGTSNPNLYWYRQAAGRGLQLLFYSVGIGQISSEVPQNLSASRPQDRQFILSSKKLLLSDSGFYLCAWSPTGGGQPQHFGDGTRLSIL.